These T cell receptor beta chains were read from a single sample in a study of shared clonotypes between healthy human individuals. Sequencing was performed with immunoSEQ multiplex PCR; in TCRdb, only in-frame clones are kept and a portion is missing. The sample has approximately 600,000 clones; around 95% are singletons. Sequenced input: naive CD8+ T cells sorted from blood. The receptors derive from a woman aged 30 to 39 in good health. Each CDR3 is given with its conserved first and last residue. The order of the fields is J gene, D gene, V gene, clone size, CDR3 protein, CDR3 DNA. A D gene is named only where the DNA matches it firmly. Not all rows give a size; the values are once, few, many and, for expanded clones, a class.

>TRBJ2-7|TRBD2|TRBV30|NA
CAWGTSGYEQYF
TGTGCCTGGGGGACTAGCGGCTACGAGCAGTACTTC
>TRBJ1-3|NA|TRBV5-6|once
CASSYIGDGNTIYF
TGTGCCAGCAGCTACATTGGGGACGGAAACACCATATATTTT
>TRBJ1-2|NA|TRBV4-2|NA
CASSQDFVAVNYGYTF
TGTGCCAGCAGCCAAGACTTCGTGGCAGTTAACTATGGCTACACCTTC
>TRBJ2-1|TRBD2|TRBV4-1|once
CASSQGRGSEQFF
TGCGCCAGCAGCCAAGGGCGGGGGAGTGAGCAGTTCTTC
>TRBJ2-7|TRBD2|TRBV6-4|NA
CASSDERVVAGTSLDEQYF
TGTGCCAGCAGTGACGAGAGGGTTGTGGCCGGGACTAGCTTGGACGAGCAGTACTTC
>TRBJ2-7|NA|TRBV27|once
CASSLRGNFYEQYF
TGTGCCAGCAGTTTAAGGGGCAACTTCTACGAGCAGTACTTC
>TRBJ1-2|NA|TRBV9|NA
CASLIDSRKTYGYTF
TGTGCCAGCTTAATTGACTCAAGAAAGACCTATGGCTACACCTTC
>TRBJ2-5|NA|TRBV11-2|NA
CASSETGSAETQYF
TGTGCCAGCAGCGAAACAGGTTCAGCAGAGACCCAGTACTTC
>TRBJ1-4|NA|TRBV7-9|NA
CASSLARGPNEKLFF
TGTGCCAGCAGCTTAGCGCGGGGTCCTAATGAAAAACTGTTTTTT
>TRBJ2-7|TRBD1|TRBV29-1|NA
CSVGGGQGSSEQYF
TGCAGCGTTGGGGGCGGACAGGGAAGTAGCGAGCAGTACTTC
>TRBJ2-1|NA|TRBV27|NA
CASSHEGGRSPYNEQFF
TGTGCCAGCAGCCACGAGGGCGGAAGAAGTCCCTACAATGAGCAGTTCTTC
>TRBJ2-1|TRBD2|TRBV4-1|NA
CASSQDELAGGVSSYNEQFF
TGCGCCAGCAGCCAAGATGAGCTAGCGGGAGGGGTTAGCTCCTACAATGAGCAGTTCTTC
>TRBJ2-2|TRBD1|TRBV5-1|NA
CASSQYVPGQGTGELFF
TGCGCCAGCAGCCAATATGTACCGGGACAGGGAACCGGGGAGCTGTTTTTT
>TRBJ2-5|TRBD1|TRBV27|NA
CASSLSAGGTSETQYF
TGTGCCAGCAGTTTATCTGCAGGGGGCACGTCAGAGACCCAGTACTTC
>TRBJ2-2|NA|TRBV5-1|NA
CASRPTRGGELFF
TGCGCCAGCAGGCCCACTAGGGGCGGGGAGCTGTTTTTT
>TRBJ2-3|NA|TRBV6-1|once
CASSPRPDTQYF
TGTGCCAGCAGCCCGCGGCCGGATACGCAGTATTTT
>TRBJ2-3|NA|TRBV5-4|NA
CASSLSGLTDTQYF
TGTGCCAGCAGTTTAAGCGGACTCACAGATACGCAGTATTTT
>TRBJ2-7|TRBD2|TRBV4-2|NA
CASSQGLGLDPYEQYF
TGTGCCAGCAGCCAAGGGCTCGGACTAGATCCCTACGAGCAGTACTTC
>TRBJ1-1|TRBD1|TRBV5-3|NA
CARSWGQMNTEAFF
TGTGCCAGAAGCTGGGGACAGATGAACACTGAAGCTTTCTTT
>TRBJ1-2|NA|TRBV25-1|NA
CASSDGVVYGYTF
TGTGCCAGCAGTGATGGAGTGGTTTATGGCTACACCTTC
>TRBJ1-5|NA|TRBV19|NA
CASSFRVGGAQPQHF
TGTGCCAGTAGTTTCAGGGTTGGGGGGGCTCAGCCCCAGCATTTT
>TRBJ1-2|TRBD1|TRBV29-1|NA
CSVENEGAGYTF
TGCAGCGTCGAAAATGAGGGGGCTGGCTACACCTTC
>TRBJ2-3|TRBD2|TRBV28|once
CASSPSGATDTQYF
TGTGCCAGCAGCCCCAGCGGGGCGACAGATACGCAGTATTTT
>TRBJ2-7|NA|TRBV11-3|NA
CASSLDRGQYYEQYF
TGTGCCAGCAGCTTAGACCGGGGGCAGTACTACGAGCAGTACTTC
>TRBJ1-3|NA|TRBV6-7|NA
CASSYSNGRSGNTIYF
TGTGCCAGCAGTTACTCGAATGGTCGTTCTGGAAACACCATATATTTT
>TRBJ2-7|NA|TRBV7-2|NA
CASNHGQDEQYF
TGTGCCAGCAACCACGGACAAGACGAGCAGTACTTC
>TRBJ1-5|TRBD1|TRBV15|NA
CATSSGDGTEINQPQHF
TGTGCCACCAGCAGTGGGGACGGGACAGAAATCAATCAGCCCCAGCATTTT
>TRBJ2-7|TRBD1|TRBV29-1|NA
CSVEDRLSEQYF
TGCAGCGTTGAGGACAGGTTGAGCGAGCAGTACTTC
>TRBJ2-7|NA|TRBV5-8|NA
CASRSRGPESYEQYF
TGTGCCAGCAGGTCTCGGGGGCCTGAATCCTACGAGCAGTACTTC
>TRBJ2-7|NA|TRBV7-8|once
CASSPQMAFPGQSYEQYF
TGTGCCAGCAGCCCACAAATGGCATTTCCGGGACAATCCTACGAGCAGTACTTC
>TRBJ1-5|NA|TRBV6-5|NA
CASSYGGSNQPQHF
TGTGCCAGCAGTTATGGGGGGAGCAATCAGCCCCAGCATTTT
>TRBJ2-1|NA|TRBV27|NA
CASSLGAPRGYNEQFF
TGTGCCAGCAGTTTAGGGGCGCCAAGGGGGTACAATGAGCAGTTCTTC
>TRBJ2-3|TRBD2|TRBV6-5|NA
CASSLLAGAADTQYF
TGTGCCAGCAGTTTACTAGCGGGAGCGGCAGATACGCAGTATTTT
>TRBJ1-3|TRBD1|TRBV5-4|NA
CASSLDRGSGNTIYF
TGTGCCAGCAGCTTGGACAGGGGTTCTGGAAACACCATATATTTT
>TRBJ2-7|NA|TRBV6-1|NA
CASSEAPRTGSSYEQYF
TGTGCCAGCAGTGAAGCTCCCCGGACCGGCAGCTCCTACGAGCAGTACTTC
>TRBJ2-3|TRBD1|TRBV7-9|NA
CASSRGQGGTDTQYF
TGTGCCAGCAGCAGGGGACAGGGGGGCACAGATACGCAGTATTTT
>TRBJ2-7|TRBD2|TRBV5-1|NA
CASSVGMSGREPYEQYF
TGCGCCAGCAGCGTGGGGATGAGCGGGAGGGAACCCTACGAGCAGTACTTC
>TRBJ2-7|NA|TRBV28|NA
CASSHDSSYEQYF
TGTGCCAGCAGCCATGACAGCTCCTACGAGCAGTACTTC
>TRBJ2-7|NA|TRBV27|NA
CASSVKESSYEQYF
TGTGCCAGCAGTGTAAAGGAGTCGTCCTACGAGCAGTACTTC
>TRBJ1-5|NA|TRBV27|NA
CASSPLGNQPQHF
TGTGCCAGCAGTCCCCTCGGCAATCAGCCCCAGCATTTT
>TRBJ2-2|TRBD1|TRBV28|NA
CASSLQGATGELFF
TGTGCCAGCAGTTTACAGGGGGCCACCGGGGAGCTGTTTTTT
>TRBJ2-7|TRBD1|TRBV5-5|NA
CASSPPGQSYEQYF
TGTGCCAGCAGCCCGCCGGGACAGTCCTACGAGCAGTACTTC
>TRBJ2-2|NA|TRBV9|NA
CASSLLTGELFF
TGTGCCAGCAGCCTCCTCACCGGGGAGCTGTTTTTT
>TRBJ2-7|TRBD2|TRBV9|once
CASSPLGGSPYEQYF
TGTGCCAGCAGCCCCCTGGGCGGGAGCCCCTACGAGCAGTACTTC
>TRBJ1-4|NA|TRBV28|NA
CASSLPTLPGRGEKLFF
TGTGCCAGCAGTTTACCGACACTTCCAGGGAGGGGTGAAAAACTGTTTTTT
>TRBJ2-2|NA|TRBV6-5|NA
CASGTRGDTGELFF
TGTGCCAGCGGAACAAGAGGGGACACCGGGGAGCTGTTTTTT
>TRBJ1-3|NA|TRBV6-6|NA
CASTPGGNTIYF
TGTGCCAGCACCCCGGGGGGAAACACCATATATTTT
>TRBJ2-6|NA|TRBV5-1|NA
CASSLGPTLGISGANVLTF
TGCGCCAGCAGCTTGGGACCCACCCTCGGAATCTCTGGGGCCAACGTCCTGACTTTC
>TRBJ2-3|NA|TRBV19|NA
CASSMDREGRDTQYF
TGTGCCAGTAGTATGGACAGGGAGGGAAGAGATACGCAGTATTTT
>TRBJ2-1|TRBD2|TRBV10-1|NA
CASSEKASGSYNEQFF
TGCGCCAGCAGTGAGAAAGCTAGCGGCTCCTACAATGAGCAGTTCTTC
>TRBJ1-1|TRBD1|TRBV4-1|NA
CASRRGQVNTEAFF
TGCGCCAGCAGACGGGGACAGGTGAACACTGAAGCTTTCTTT
>TRBJ2-7|NA|TRBV20-1|NA
CSAGYEQYF
TGCAGTGCCGGCTACGAGCAGTACTTC
>TRBJ2-7|NA|TRBV2|few
CASSQTGREQYF
TGTGCCAGCAGCCAAACAGGGAGGGAGCAGTACTTC
>TRBJ2-1|NA|TRBV6-6|NA
CASSYLSGSYNEQFF
TGTGCCAGCAGTTACCTTAGCGGATCCTACAATGAGCAGTTCTTC
>TRBJ1-2|NA|TRBV19|NA
CASSPRGQNPSYGYTF
TGTGCCAGTAGTCCTAGAGGGCAGAATCCGTCCTATGGCTACACCTTC
>TRBJ2-7|TRBD1|TRBV11-2|NA
CASSPGPGQLYLSYEQYF
TGTGCCAGCAGCCCAGGTCCGGGACAGCTCTATCTCTCCTACGAGCAGTACTTC
>TRBJ1-5|NA|TRBV4-1|NA
CASSQDNRVNQPQHF
TGCGCCAGCAGCCAAGATAACAGGGTAAATCAGCCCCAGCATTTT
>TRBJ2-7|TRBD1|TRBV6-5|once
CASSTTGHEQYF
TGTGCCAGCAGCACGACAGGGCACGAGCAGTACTTC
>TRBJ1-2|NA|TRBV7-6|NA
CASSYGQNYGYTF
TGTGCCAGCAGCTATGGACAGAACTATGGCTACACCTTC